This T cell receptor beta chain was identified in a study of molecular identifiers for immune sequencing clone quantification. TCRdb reprocessed the PCR reads via MiXCR and lists one record per CDR3 protein. The top ten hold around 0.79% of the sample, which has 400,000 to 600,000 distinct CDR3 sequences, about 25% seen once. With respect to this clonotype: A much larger clone lies one base from this, so it may be a read error.

Sequencing was done on a sample of naive CD8+ T cells from blood, with Jurkat cell RNA spiked in. Subset reported: FACS-sorted CD8+CD4-CCR7+CD45RA+ naive T cells. The TCR comes from a human donor in good health. Some libraries in this study had Jurkat cell RNA spiked in.

DNA of the CDR3: TGTGCCGGCAGCTCCGACACTGAAGCTTTCTTT. Translating it yields CAGSSDTEAFF. The rearrangement links TRBV5-3 to TRBJ1-1; D is uncertain. TRBV5-3 is known as an ORF, though its function is uncertain. CDR3 size: 11 residues. Between the trimmed V and J ends, which lost 10 bases and 3 bases, there was a span of 10 bases.